This T cell receptor (beta chain) was identified in a study of memory CD4+ T cells and cytomegalovirus serostatus. Only in-frame clones appear in the TCRdb table, and some are missing; sequencing was by immunoSEQ multiplex PCR. Of 46,000 or so clones in the sample, roughly 78% were seen once. The CDR3 totals 15 residues. V lost 3 bases and J lost 3, with 14 bases in between. The germline V gene encodes CDR1 MNHEY and CDR2 SMNVEV (reference sequence). The sort gate was single viable CD3+CD4+CD8-CD45RO+ cells for memory CD4+ T cells. This receptor was taken from an adult in good health and CMV-seronegative. Sequenced material: memory CD4+ T cells from blood. The V call is TRBV27, the J call TRBJ1-2; D gene unclear. The CDR3 loop is CASSLNPVGDYGYTF. In nucleotides, the CDR3 is TGTGCCAGCAGTTTGAACCCGGTTGGGGACTATGGCTACACCTTC.